The T cell receptor beta chain described here comes from a study of shared clonotypes between healthy human individuals. The CDR3 is 17 amino acids. V lost 6 bases and J lost 1; bases outside the gene matches: 10. Germline lookup yields CDR1 SEHNR and CDR2 FQNEAQ (reference sequence). The naive CD8 population came from CD45RO-negative cells selected for CCR7, without terminally differentiated effector memory CD45RA+ cells. As originally analysed: ImmunoSEQ output lacked quality scores and full-length reads, limiting matched filtering. Produced via immunoSEQ multiplex PCR; TCRdb's table is partial and in-frame only. The V and J calls and clone size are taken from that table; D and trimming were inferred from the DNA. Of over 2,000,000 clones listed, 93% are singletons.

Sequencing used naive CD8+ T cells from PBMCs. The source of this sequence is a young man in good health. Some clones in this sample may be carry-over from other donors' samples. The rearrangement uses TRBV7-9 and TRBJ2-2; TRBD2 agrees at 8 bases. The CDR3 region has the DNA TGTGCCAGCAGTCCAAAGGGAACTAGCGGGAACACCGGGGAGCTGTTTTTT. Translating it yields CASSPKGTSGNTGELFF.